This T cell receptor (beta chain) was observed in a study of T cell repertoires in cytomegalovirus infection. Across the whole study: It was recently identified HLA-C-restricted and well-studied HLA-B-restricted CMV epitopes that the study used. General study results and limits: The ex vivo response was dominated by HLA-C-restricted CMV-specific TCR beta clonotypes.

TCRdb reprocessed the reads via MiXCR and lists one record per CDR3 protein. This repertoire shows some 500,000 distinct CDR3 sequences, about 33% found once; its top ten account for roughly 17%. A word on this clonotype: Its antigen remains unidentified.

CDR3 length equals 15 residues. Germline V gives CDR1 SGHTA, CDR2 FQGTGA. J gave up 8 bases and V 0 bases, and 3 bases lay outside the gene matches. Sequenced material: cultured PBMCs, taken from culture after CMV antigen stimulation. The chain joins TRBV7-3 to TRBJ2-1, with 11 bases identical to TRBD2. The TCR originated in a human donor in good health (CMV status not recorded). Some clones in this sample may be carry-over from other donors' samples. DNA for the CDR3: TGTGCCAGCAGCTTAACCACTAGCGGGAGATATGAGCAGTTCTTC. The encoded protein is CASSLTTSGRYEQFF.